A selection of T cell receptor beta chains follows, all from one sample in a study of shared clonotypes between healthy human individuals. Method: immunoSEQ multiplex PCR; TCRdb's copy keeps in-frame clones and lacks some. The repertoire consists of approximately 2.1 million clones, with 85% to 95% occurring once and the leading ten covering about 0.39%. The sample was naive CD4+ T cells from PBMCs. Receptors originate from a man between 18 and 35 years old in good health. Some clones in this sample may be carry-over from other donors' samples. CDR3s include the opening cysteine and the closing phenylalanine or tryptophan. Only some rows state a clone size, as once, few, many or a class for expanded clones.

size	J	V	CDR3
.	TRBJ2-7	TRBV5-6	CASSLRRTVYEQYF
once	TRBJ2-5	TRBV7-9	CASSLEVLQETQYF
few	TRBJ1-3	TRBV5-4	CASSLIESGNTIYF
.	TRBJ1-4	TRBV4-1	CASSHPLRGLGEKLFF
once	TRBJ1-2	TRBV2	CASILDRNYGYTF
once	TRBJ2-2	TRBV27	CASSLSAGTGELFF
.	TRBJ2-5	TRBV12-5	CASGLDLGAQYF
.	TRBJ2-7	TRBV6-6	CASSWGRRLPYEQYF
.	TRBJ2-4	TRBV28	CASSFPRTAPVKAKNIQYF
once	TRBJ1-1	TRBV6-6	CASWPGSVNTEAFF
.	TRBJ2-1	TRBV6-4	CASSEVAANEQFF
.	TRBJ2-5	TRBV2	CASSEGRAGGPAYF
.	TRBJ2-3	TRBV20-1	CSASDGTQYF
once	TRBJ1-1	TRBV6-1	CASSVGREAFF
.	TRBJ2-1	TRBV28	CASSSSWRTGSDEQFF
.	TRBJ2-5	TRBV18	CASSYSLADQETQYF
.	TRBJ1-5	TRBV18	CASSPAGGDQPQHF
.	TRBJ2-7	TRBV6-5	CASSYFSEQYF
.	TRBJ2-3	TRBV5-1	CASSFLAGGPGDTQYF
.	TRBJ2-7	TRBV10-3	CAISGGTTYEQYF
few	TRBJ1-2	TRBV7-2	CASSLVGYGYTF
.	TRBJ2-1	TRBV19	CASSIRGEGQFF
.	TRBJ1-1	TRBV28	CASSKMWGGNTEAFF
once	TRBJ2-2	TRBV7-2	CASSLRTGNTGELFF
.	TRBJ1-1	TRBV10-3	CAISVGQTMNTEAFF
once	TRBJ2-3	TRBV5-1	CASSLASASTDTQYF
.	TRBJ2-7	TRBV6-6	CASSGRGYEQYF
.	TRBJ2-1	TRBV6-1	CASSSGRAYNEQFF
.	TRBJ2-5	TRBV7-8	CASSLEVRGETQYF
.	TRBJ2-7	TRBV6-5	CASSSRGLFYEQYF
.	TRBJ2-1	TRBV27	CASSPFVPGNEQFF